This T cell receptor (beta chain) was captured by sequencing in a study of blood T cells in healthy people across ages. The study's findings and limits: TCR beta diversity per million T cells fell roughly linearly with age.

The second PCR ran roughly 6 to 12 cycles with a sample-barcoded 5' primer and J-beta primers. Every molecule of cDNA carried a tag from a template-switch adaptor with 12 random nucleotides. One entry per CDR3 protein, called by TCRdb with MiXCR from the 5' RACE reads. Among under 1,100,000 distinct CDR3 sequences listed, approximately 25% were seen once. CDR3 length: 15 residues. Turning to this clonotype: Its specificity is unknown.

In addition, the sample was reused for a study of T cells of mothers and their children. That work adds: Three healthy Caucasian mothers served as donors, and their six children did as well. Several million TCR beta reads per child versus over 10 million per mother.

The sequence was collected from a girl between 2 and 10 years old in good health. The chain employs TRBV12-3 or TRBV12-4 and TRBJ2-5, with D possibly matching TRBD2 (7 bases). The last part of the DNA fits TRBJ2-7 better; the J call may be wrong. The sequencing input was blood. DNA for the CDR3: TGTGCCAGCAGAAAGGGGGGGGTAAAGAGCTACGAGCAGTACTTC. It codes for CASRKGGVKSYEQYF.